The 21 T cell receptor beta chains below were found in one sample sequenced in a study of shared clonotypes between healthy human individuals. Profiling relied on immunoSEQ multiplex PCR, and the TCRdb table lists in-frame clones only, not all of them. The data show millions of clones, roughly 92% seen once. Sequencing was performed on naive CD4+ T cells sorted from blood. Documented subset: CD45RA+ positively selected. The receptors stem from a man in his late teens or twenties in good health.

The chain is built from TRBV7-9 and TRBJ2-7; 12 nucleotides align to TRBD2. From germline, CDR1 is SEHNR and CDR2 FQNEAQ (reference sequence). With V trimmed by 3 bases and J by 4 bases, 7 bases remained unmatched. The CDR3 consists of 16 residues. CDR3 protein: CASSLGRTSGNYEQYF. In DNA, the CDR3 is TGTGCCAGCAGCTTGGGACGGACTAGCGGGAATTACGAGCAGTACTTC. Variable domain in full (rest from reference TRBV7-9 and TRBJ2-7): DTGVSQNPRHKITKRGQNVTFRCDPISEHNRLYWYRQTLGQGPEFLTYFQNEAQLEKSRLLSDRFSAERPKGSFSTLEIQRTEQGDSAMYLCASSLGRTSGNYEQYFGPGTRLTVT.

This rearrangement joins TRBV5-1 to TRBJ1-1; D might be TRBD1 (6 bases). The CDR3 runs 14 residues. Germline-derived CDR1 and CDR2 are SGHRS and YFSETQ. The germline V and J ends were trimmed by 1 base and 5 bases, with 12 bases remaining between them. For the CDR3, the DNA is TGCGCCAGCAGCTTGTCAGGGGTTAGGACTGAAGCTTTCTTT. This gives the protein CASSLSGVRTEAFF.

This chain uses TRBV6-5 with TRBJ2-5; 8 nucleotides align to TRBD1. The V segment lost 6 bases and the J segment 9 bases; nucleotides outside the gene matches: 6. CDR3 length: 12 amino acids. Germline V gene lookup returns CDR1 MNHEY and CDR2 SVGAGI. The CDR3 DNA sequence: TGTGCCAGCAGGAGAGACAGGGGAGCCCAGTACTTC. This encodes CASRRDRGAQYF.

The chain uses TRBV2 and TRBJ2-7; a possible D gene is TRBD2 (6 bases). The V gene's germline CDR1 is SNHLY and CDR2 FYNNEI. CDR3 size: 18 residues. The ends were cut back, 1 base at V and 0 bases at J, with 19 bases in the middle. CDR3 amino acids: CASSEVGDWGGYSYEQYF. The CDR3 nucleotides read TGTGCCAGCAGTGAAGTGGGGGATTGGGGAGGATACTCCTACGAGCAGTACTTC.

The chain uses TRBV6-1 and TRBJ1-4; weak D call: TRBD1 (5 bases). V lost 7 bases, J lost 4 bases, and 13 bases lay in between. CDR3 length: 14 residues. The germline gives CDR1 MNHNS, CDR2 SASEGT. The CDR3 region has the DNA TGTGCCAGCATGACCGGGACCCTTAATGAAAAACTGTTTTTT. Translating it yields CASMTGTLNEKLFF.

The rearrangement uses TRBV10-1 and TRBJ2-3; D tentatively fits TRBD1 or TRBD2 (5 bases each). This CDR3 comprises 15 residues. The ends were cut back, 5 bases at V and 0 bases at J, with 12 bases in the middle. Per germline, CDR1 WNHNN and CDR2 SYGVQD (reference sequence). Here the CDR3 DNA reads TGCGCCAGCAGTACCGGGACCAAAAGCACAGATACGCAGTATTTT. This gives the protein CASSTGTKSTDTQYF.

A single count supports this clone. The rearrangement joins TRBV2 to TRBJ2-5, with 7 bases identical to TRBD1. After removal of 8 bases from V and 2 bases from J, the junction contained 14 bases not matched to a gene. Germline CDR1 SNHLY, CDR2 FYNNEI. The CDR3 runs to 16 residues. The CDR3 DNA follows: TGTGCCAGCGGATTTACAGGGGAGATATCACAAGAGACCCAGTACTTC. Its translation is CASGFTGEISQETQYF.

The chain carries TRBV15 and TRBJ2-7, with unresolved D. The CDR3 is 14 residues long. CDR1 is LNHNV and CDR2 is YYDKDF in the germline V gene (reference sequence). V shed 0 bases and J shed 4 bases, with 10 bases lying between them. CDR3 sequence (DNA): TGTGCCACCAGCAGAGAGGAGATCGGATACGAGCAGTACTTC. Residues: CATSREEIGYEQYF.

As concerns this clone: The junction departs from germline at one end; a sequencing error may be responsible. This chain joins TRBV28 and TRBJ2-7; D not certain. The CDR3 extends over 14 amino acids. Looked up from germline, CDR1 is MDHEN and CDR2 is SYDVKM. In nucleotides, the CDR3 is TGTGTCAGCAGTCCACAGATCGCTCCTCACGAGCAGTACTTC. It translates to CVSSPQIAPHEQYF.

The CDR3 DNA follows: TGTGCCAGCAGCTTAGGGGAAAGTCTTGTGTCTGGAAACACCATATATTTT. Translating it yields CASSLGESLVSGNTIYF. This chain uses TRBV7-2 with TRBJ1-3; D remains unclear. The CDR3 has 17 amino acids. V lost 1 base and J 1 base, leaving 14 bases between the germline ends. Per the germline V gene, CDR1 is SGHTA and CDR2 is FQGNSA.

Concerning this clone itself: The sample carries other DNA sequences with the same CDR3. The V gene is TRBV4-1, the J gene TRBJ1-6; D is unresolved. This CDR3 has 13 amino acids. The V and J ends lost 0 bases and 7 bases respectively, with 4 bases between them. Looked up from germline, CDR1 is MGHRA and CDR2 is YSYEKL. The CDR3 here is CASSQDPNSPLHF. CDR3 in DNA: TGCGCCAGCAGCCAAGATCCAAATTCACCCCTCCACTTT.

The J gene is TRBJ2-1, the V gene TRBV18; either TRBD1 or TRBD2 may fit D (5 bases each). Trimming removed 3 bases from V and 4 bases from J, with 10 bases in between. From germline, CDR1 is KGHSH and CDR2 LQKENI. This CDR3 region has 14 residues. CDR3 residues: CASSPRDGYNEQFF. CDR3 DNA sequence: TGTGCCAGCTCACCCCGGGACGGTTACAATGAGCAGTTCTTC. Full variable domain (outside the CDR3, taken from reference TRBV18 and TRBJ2-1): NAGVMQNPRHLVRRRGQEARLRCSPMKGHSHVYWYRQLPEEGLKFMVYLQKENIIDESGMPKERFSAEFPKEGPSILRIQQVVRGDSAAYFCASSPRDGYNEQFFGPGTRLTVL.

Only one count was recorded for this clone. The chain has TRBV21-1 and TRBJ1-2. TRBV21-1 is assigned pseudogene status. This CDR3 is built from 17 residues. CDR3 coding DNA: TGTGCCAGCAGCAAAATTGAGTGTAGCCGACCACCCCATGGCTACACCTTC. Translated: CASSKIECSRPPHGYTF.

V is TRBV29-1 and J is TRBJ2-5, with D perhaps given as TRBD1 or TRBD2 (5 bases each). CDR1 and CDR2 from the germline V gene are SQVTM and ANQGSEA. The V end was cut by 7 bases, the J end by 2 bases, with 17 bases between. This CDR3 has 14 amino acids. CDR3 nucleotide sequence: TGCAGCGCAAGCTTGGGGACGGTACAAGAGACCCAGTACTTC. It encodes CSASLGTVQETQYF.

The rearrangement joins TRBV5-4 to TRBJ2-1; a weak D match, TRBD2 (5 bases). CDR3 length equals 13 residues. Trimming stripped 6 bases from V and 5 bases from J, with 12 bases between. Germline V gene lookup returns CDR1 SGHNT and CDR2 YYREEE (reference sequence). The chain's CDR3 is CASTLKGDNEQFF. CDR3 DNA sequence: TGTGCCAGCACCCTGAAGGGAGACAATGAGCAGTTCTTC.

CDR3 protein: CASSPLGQRDTQYF. In DNA, the CDR3 is TGTGCCAGCTCACCCCTTGGACAGAGAGATACGCAGTATTTT. This chain uses TRBV18 with TRBJ2-3; perhaps TRBD1 as D (6 bases). V was clipped by 3 bases and J by 5 bases, with 12 bases between them. Germline lookup yields CDR1 KGHSH and CDR2 LQKENI. The CDR3 is 14 residues long.

V and J are TRBV6-5 and TRBJ2-1, with TRBD1 matching over 8 bases. Trimming at V came to 6 bases and at J to 4 bases, leaving 8 bases not matched to a gene. Looked up from germline, CDR1 is MNHEY and CDR2 is SVGAGI. This CDR3 has 15 amino acids. CDR3 bases: TGTGCCAGCAGAGCAGACAGGGGTCAGTACAATGAGCAGTTCTTC. It encodes CASRADRGQYNEQFF.

As regards this clone: The sample contains more than one DNA sequence encoding this CDR3. The gene calls are TRBV5-1 and TRBJ2-5, with unresolved D. The germline V and J ends were trimmed by 4 bases and 1 base, with 11 bases remaining between them. CDR3 length: 14 amino acids. Germline CDR1 and CDR2: SGHRS and YFSETQ. Written as DNA, the CDR3 is TGCGCCAGCAGCCCTCGTGTCGGCCAAGAGACCCAGTACTTC. Translating it yields CASSPRVGQETQYF.

The chain has TRBV28 and TRBJ2-7; no clear D. V was cut by 3 bases and J by 3 bases, with 6 bases left in between. Germline loops: CDR1 MDHEN, CDR2 SYDVKM. CDR3 length: 12 amino acids. DNA for the CDR3: TGTGCCAGCAGTTTTTACATCTACGAGCAGTACTTC. Amino acid sequence: CASSFYIYEQYF.

The V call is TRBV7-2, the J call TRBJ2-7; D perhaps matches TRBD1 (5 bases). Trimming took 2 bases from V and 5 from J, leaving 13 bases between them. CDR1 SGHTA and CDR2 FQGNSA come from the germline V gene. The CDR3 spans 14 residues. CDR3 bases: TGTGCCAGCAGCTTATTTTCAGGGAACGACGAGCAGTACTTC. The encoded protein is CASSLFSGNDEQYF. Full variable domain (remainder filled in from reference TRBV7-2 and TRBJ2-7): GAGVSQSPSNKVTEKGKDVELRCDPISGHTALYWYRQSLGQGLEFLIYFQGNSAPDKSGLPSDRFSAERTGGSVSTLTIQRTQQEDSAVYLCASSLFSGNDEQYFGPGTRLTVT.

This clone was counted between two and nine times. The V call is TRBV30, the J call TRBJ1-5, with 11 bases fitting TRBD1. The CDR3 totals 14 residues. Losses at the gene ends were 1 base for V and 5 bases for J; bases not matched to a gene: 1. The germline gives CDR1 GTSNPN, CDR2 SVGIG (reference sequence). The CDR3 region has the DNA TGTGCCTGGAGTGCGGACAGGGGGCATCAGCCCCAGCATTTT. This codes for CAWSADRGHQPQHF.